A selection of T cell receptor beta chains follows, all from one sample in a study of blood T cell repertoires in COVID-19. Method: immunoSEQ multiplex PCR; TCRdb's copy keeps in-frame clones and lacks some. The sample contains almost 250,000 clones, roughly 85% of which appear only once. The material sequenced was PBMCs or T cells enriched from blood (not recorded which). These receptors all come from a woman aged 50 to 60 with acute COVID-19. CDR3s include the opening cysteine and the closing phenylalanine or tryptophan. The order of the fields is clone size, J gene, V gene, CDR3 protein. Size values are once, few and many counts, or a class for expanded clones, and some rows have none.

clone_size: .
j_call: TRBJ1-3
v_call: TRBV10-3
cdr3_aa: CAIRVQDSGNTIYF

clone_size: many
j_call: TRBJ1-2
v_call: TRBV18
cdr3_aa: CASSPGIGTGDGYTF

clone_size: .
j_call: TRBJ2-1
v_call: TRBV5-4
cdr3_aa: CASSSGLAGGKTSYNEQFF

clone_size: .
j_call: TRBJ2-7
v_call: TRBV6-5
cdr3_aa: CASSYSKGLASEQYF

clone_size: .
j_call: TRBJ2-7
v_call: TRBV10-3
cdr3_aa: CAISEEQGASEQYF

clone_size: .
j_call: TRBJ1-5
v_call: TRBV6-5
cdr3_aa: CASSYSGGNSNQPQHF

clone_size: .
j_call: TRBJ1-3
v_call: TRBV5-1
cdr3_aa: CASSGGGRGNTIYF

clone_size: .
j_call: TRBJ1-6
v_call: TRBV5-4
cdr3_aa: CASSLGEVNSPLHF

clone_size: .
j_call: TRBJ2-6
v_call: TRBV7-2
cdr3_aa: CASSFRQAGANVLTF

clone_size: few
j_call: TRBJ1-5
v_call: TRBV5-8
cdr3_aa: CASSLQPQGALNQPQHF

clone_size: .
j_call: TRBJ2-7
v_call: TRBV7-9
cdr3_aa: CASSPPGQGAYEQYF

clone_size: .
j_call: TRBJ2-6
v_call: TRBV10-3
cdr3_aa: CAISDGSGANVLTF

clone_size: few
j_call: TRBJ2-1
v_call: TRBV9
cdr3_aa: CASSPLGRSYNEQFF

clone_size: .
j_call: TRBJ2-7
v_call: TRBV5-8
cdr3_aa: CASSSQGTVRYEQYF

clone_size: .
j_call: TRBJ2-1
v_call: TRBV7-2
cdr3_aa: CASSLADGVGNEQFF

clone_size: .
j_call: TRBJ1-5
v_call: TRBV27
cdr3_aa: CASSSSRIPGQGGRFYSNQPQHF

clone_size: few
j_call: TRBJ1-6
v_call: TRBV7-6
cdr3_aa: CASSWTGSNSPLHF

clone_size: .
j_call: TRBJ2-5
v_call: TRBV10-3
cdr3_aa: CAISGTEGETQYF

clone_size: few
j_call: TRBJ1-1
v_call: TRBV6-2/TRBV6-3
cdr3_aa: CASSYANTANTEAFF

clone_size: .
j_call: TRBJ2-7
v_call: TRBV7-9
cdr3_aa: CASSSAGSNYEQYF

clone_size: .
j_call: TRBJ2-2
v_call: TRBV29-1
cdr3_aa: CSVGDRSSNTGELFF

clone_size: .
j_call: TRBJ1-1
v_call: TRBV5-1
cdr3_aa: CASSPNYRGIDTEAFF

clone_size: .
j_call: TRBJ2-1
v_call: TRBV10-3
cdr3_aa: CAIRGREGIDNEQFF

clone_size: .
j_call: TRBJ2-1
v_call: TRBV2
cdr3_aa: CASSDRSRGGQYNEQFF

clone_size: .
j_call: TRBJ2-1
v_call: TRBV3-1/TRBV3-2
cdr3_aa: CASRPRSGGLINEQFF

clone_size: .
j_call: TRBJ1-5
v_call: TRBV2
cdr3_aa: CASRKGQHNQPQHF

clone_size: .
j_call: TRBJ2-2
v_call: TRBV5-1
cdr3_aa: CASSLALEGELFF

clone_size: .
j_call: TRBJ1-4
v_call: TRBV2
cdr3_aa: CASSEGQGGATNEKLFF

clone_size: .
j_call: TRBJ1-1
v_call: TRBV2
cdr3_aa: CASTAFRQTLMNTEAFF

clone_size: .
j_call: TRBJ1-3
v_call: TRBV30
cdr3_aa: CAWIWSSGNTIYF

clone_size: .
j_call: TRBJ2-1
v_call: TRBV3-1/TRBV3-2
cdr3_aa: CASSQGTGTEQFF

clone_size: .
j_call: TRBJ1-1
v_call: TRBV28
cdr3_aa: CASSSGGSGTEAFF

clone_size: once
j_call: TRBJ2-4
v_call: TRBV3-1/TRBV3-2
cdr3_aa: CASSPGQGGIQYF

clone_size: .
j_call: TRBJ2-5
v_call: TRBV6-2/TRBV6-3
cdr3_aa: CASSPSWTQYF

clone_size: .
j_call: TRBJ1-5
v_call: TRBV19
cdr3_aa: CASSMTGSNQPQHF

clone_size: .
j_call: TRBJ1-2
v_call: TRBV7-2
cdr3_aa: CASSPFRDRAYGYTF

clone_size: .
j_call: TRBJ1-2
v_call: TRBV13
cdr3_aa: CASRPRDRLYGYTF

clone_size: .
j_call: TRBJ1-3
v_call: TRBV19
cdr3_aa: CASSLTPGSGNTIYF

clone_size: .
j_call: TRBJ2-3
v_call: TRBV19
cdr3_aa: CASSIRTSGGTDTQYF

clone_size: once
j_call: TRBJ2-1
v_call: TRBV6-5
cdr3_aa: CASRATGMAYNEQFF

clone_size: .
j_call: TRBJ1-1
v_call: TRBV5-4
cdr3_aa: CASSLGGRGTEAFF

clone_size: .
j_call: TRBJ2-6
v_call: TRBV19
cdr3_aa: CASSVDGSGANVLTF

clone_size: .
j_call: TRBJ2-7
v_call: TRBV2
cdr3_aa: CASSEGQPSSEQYF

clone_size: .
j_call: TRBJ1-1
v_call: TRBV7-2
cdr3_aa: CASSAWAEEAFF

clone_size: .
j_call: TRBJ1-2
v_call: TRBV7-9
cdr3_aa: CASRSGQAYGYTF